This T cell receptor (beta chain) was identified during a study of T cell clonality in common variable immunodeficiency. Assay: immunoSEQ multiplex PCR; the TCRdb copy retains only in-frame clones and omits some. The repertoire consists of approximately 75,000 clones, none detected only once. General study results and limits: Repertoire-complication correlations in CVID were limited by patient heterogeneity.

CDR1 is SGHTA, CDR2 FQGNSA, per germline. V lost 6 bases to trimming and J lost 4 bases; unmatched junction nucleotides: 8. The CDR3 covers 14 residues. This clone was seen many times. Its specificity is not known. The read halts 3 residues ahead of the CDR3 end, with the missing end drawn from the germline J gene. V and J are TRBV7-2 and TRBJ1-1; 7 bases line up with TRBD1. Sequencing input: peripheral blood mononuclear cells. The receptor was isolated from a person aged 18-69 years in good health. The DNA read from the CDR3 is TGTGCCAGCAGACAGACAGGGTTGGGCACTGAA. Its translation is CASRQTGLGTE. The CDR3 in full is CASRQTGLGTEAFF.